Listed here are 27 T cell receptor beta chains from one sample, sequenced in a study of naive and memory T cell subsets. Both TRBC1 and TRBC2 were covered by a beta constant-region primer of two equimolar oligonucleotides. TCRdb itself ran the UMI-ligation and nested PCR reads through MiXCR, one entry per CDR3 protein. The data contain tens of thousands of distinct CDR3 sequences, under 15% of them singletons. The sequencing input was central memory CD4+ T cells from blood. The receptors were sampled from a human donor in good health.

This clonotype has more than one count but fewer than ten. V and J are TRBV5-6 and TRBJ2-7; D is unresolved. The CDR3 covers 12 residues. CDR1 is SGHDT, CDR2 YYEEEE, per germline. The germline V and J ends were trimmed by 1 base and 4 bases, with 6 bases remaining between them. The CDR3 is CASSLSLYEQYF. CDR3 DNA: TGTGCCAGCAGCTTGTCTCTTTACGAGCAGTACTTC.

This clonotype was counted many times. The CDR3 here is CSARDLGRGSNEQFF. CDR3 in DNA: TGCAGTGCTAGAGATTTGGGCAGGGGGAGCAATGAGCAGTTCTTC. This chain uses TRBV20-1 with TRBJ2-1; 7 positions agree with TRBD1. J was trimmed by 6 bases and V by 0 bases; bases with no gene match: 8. CDR3 length: 15 amino acids. Looked up from germline, CDR1 is DFQATT and CDR2 is SNEGSKA (reference sequence).

This clonotype was observed a handful of times. V and J are TRBV19 and TRBJ2-5; 7 nucleotides align to TRBD1. The V gene's germline CDR1 is LNHDA and CDR2 SQIVND (reference sequence). V dropped 5 bases and J dropped 5; count of bases not matched to a gene: 14. This CDR3 region has 16 residues. In DNA, the CDR3 is TGTGCCAGTAGTCGACAACGGCTAGGGGGCGGTGAGACCCAGTACTTC. Protein: CASSRQRLGGGETQYF.

V and J are TRBV18 and TRBJ2-1; TRBD2 matches at 9 bases. V dropped 2 bases and J dropped 4; count of bases not matched to a gene: 3. The CDR3 spans 15 residues. CDR1 and CDR2 (germline): KGHSH, LQKENI. The CDR3 bases are TGTGCCAGCTCACCAGTAGCGGGGGTTTACAATGAGCAGTTCTTC. This codes for CASSPVAGVYNEQFF.

There are many counts of this clonotype. The chain links TRBV24-1 to TRBJ2-1; 11 nucleotides line up with TRBD2. Germline V gives CDR1 KGHDR, CDR2 SFDVKD. With 4 bases clipped from V and 5 bases from J, the junction kept 6 bases outside the gene matches. The CDR3 consists of 16 residues. CDR3: CATSDARLAGHNEQFF. The DNA of the CDR3 is TGTGCCACCAGTGACGCCCGACTAGCGGGACACAATGAGCAGTTCTTC.

This clonotype was detected ten times or more. The rearrangement joins TRBV7-8 to TRBJ1-5; D is unresolved. Germline values: CDR1 SGHVS, CDR2 FQNEAQ. Trimming pared 6 bases from V and 0 bases from J, leaving 6 bases between. The CDR3 is 13 residues long. The CDR3 spells CASRLDSNQPQHF. In nucleotides, the CDR3 is TGTGCCAGCAGGCTAGATAGCAATCAGCCCCAGCATTTT.

J is TRBJ2-1 and V is TRBV3-1, with no clear D. Deletions cut 1 base from V and 10 bases from J, with 8 bases between. Per the germline V gene, CDR1 is LGHDT and CDR2 is YNNKEL (reference sequence). The CDR3 is made up of 12 amino acids. Here the CDR3 DNA reads TGTGCCAGCAGCCAAGGGGCGAGGGAGCAGTTCTTC. It encodes CASSQGAREQFF.

The CDR3 is CASSPRGRIIYEQYF. DNA for the CDR3: TGTGCCAGCAGCCCGAGGGGACGGATTATTTACGAGCAGTACTTC. The rearrangement uses TRBV13 and TRBJ2-7, with D perhaps being TRBD1 or TRBD2 (5 bases each). CDR3 size: 15 residues. Trimming pared 5 bases from V and 4 bases from J, leaving 18 bases between. The V gene's germline CDR1 is PRHDT and CDR2 FYEKMQ (reference sequence). The full variable domain, in which reference TRBV13 and TRBJ2-7 provide the parts outside the CDR3, is AAGVIQSPRHLIKEKRETATLKCYPIPRHDTVYWYQQGPGQDPQFLISFYEKMQSDKGSIPDRFSAQQFSDYHSELNMSSLELGDSALYFCASSPRGRIIYEQYFGPGTRLTVT.

The table lists this clonotype with a few counts. The rearrangement links TRBV9 to TRBJ2-4, with D possibly being TRBD2 (6 bases). The CDR3 is 13 amino acids. Germline values: CDR1 SGDLS, CDR2 YYNGEE. V lost 2 bases to trimming and J lost 5 bases, with 8 bases between them. This chain's CDR3 is CASSVGGENIQYF. DNA of the CDR3: TGTGCCAGCAGCGTGGGGGGAGAAAACATTCAGTACTTC.

The chain carries TRBV5-1 and TRBJ2-3, with unresolved D. The length of the CDR3 is 14 residues. The V gene's germline CDR1 is SGHRS and CDR2 YFSETQ. Trimming shortened V by 4 bases and J by 2 bases, and 11 bases separated the two germline ends. The DNA for the CDR3 is TGCGCCAGCAGCGAAGGGTCCGACACAGATACGCAGTATTTT. This encodes CASSEGSDTDTQYF. Together with reference TRBV5-1 and TRBJ2-3, the CDR3 gives the full variable domain: KAGVTQTPRYLIKTRGQQVTLSCSPISGHRSVSWYQQTPGQGLQFLFEYFSETQRNKGNFPGRFSGRQFSNSRSEMNVSTLELGDSALYLCASSEGSDTDTQYFGPGTRLTVL.

A few counts support this clonotype. The CDR3 DNA reads as TGTGCCTGGATAGTAGCGGGAAGGTTAGGCTACAATGAGCAGTTCTTC. This sequence encodes CAWIVAGRLGYNEQFF. The gene calls are TRBV30 and TRBJ2-1; 8 nucleotides align to TRBD2. The CDR3 spans 16 residues. Germline-derived CDR1 and CDR2 are GTSNPN and SVGIG (reference sequence). The J segment lost 3 bases and the V segment lost 4 bases, leaving 11 bases of the junction unmatched.

This clonotype was counted between two and nine times. V usage is TRBV29-1 and J usage is TRBJ2-5; D is uncertain. Trimming left V 5 bases short and J 2 bases short, with 9 bases between. Germline V gene sequence: CDR1 SQVTM, CDR2 ANQGSEA. The CDR3 is 12 residues long. This chain's CDR3 is CSVRAVQETQYF. The CDR3 DNA reads TGCAGCGTTAGGGCGGTACAAGAGACCCAGTACTTC.

This clonotype was recorded at least ten times. This chain joins TRBV5-1 and TRBJ2-3, with D perhaps TRBD2 (5 bases). CDR3 length equals 15 residues. Trimming pared 2 bases from V and 0 bases from J, leaving 10 bases between. The germline CDR1 and CDR2 sequences are SGHRS and YFSETQ. The CDR3 sequence is CASSFSDLSTDTQYF. The CDR3 DNA sequence: TGCGCCAGCAGCTTTAGCGATCTTAGCACAGATACGCAGTATTTT.

The V and J genes are TRBV18 and TRBJ2-5; 10 bases are a match to TRBD2. The V segment lost 6 bases and the J segment 3 bases; nucleotides outside the gene matches: 7. The CDR3 sequence is 15 residues long. Germline CDR1 reads KGHSH; CDR2 reads LQKENI. DNA for the CDR3: TGTGCCAGCTCGCCTTCACTAGCGGGAAAAGAGACCCAGTACTTC. Encoded protein: CASSPSLAGKETQYF.

In this sample, this clonotype is medium-sized. V usage is TRBV12-3 or TRBV12-4 and J usage is TRBJ1-6, with D unresolved. This CDR3 contains 15 residues. V was shortened by 4 bases and J by 9 bases, with 16 bases between the two germline ends. The CDR3 sequence is CASSSPGRRGSPLHF. The CDR3, as DNA: TGTGCCAGCAGTTCCCCCGGTCGGCGAGGTTCACCCCTCCACTTT.

This clonotype was seen a few times. The chain joins TRBV6-5 to TRBJ1-3, with D maybe TRBD1 (5 bases). V lost 2 bases to trimming and J lost 0 bases, with 20 bases between them. Looked up from germline, CDR1 is MNHEY and CDR2 is SVGAGI. The CDR3 has 19 amino acids. The chain's CDR3 is CASSYIHAGGMTSGNTIYF. For the CDR3, the DNA is TGTGCCAGCAGTTACATCCACGCGGGGGGGATGACCTCTGGAAACACCATATATTTT.

The CDR3 is CATSDPVDRRTFGGDTGELFF. The CDR3 coding sequence is TGTGCCACCAGTGACCCGGTCGACCGAAGGACTTTTGGGGGAGACACCGGGGAGCTGTTTTTT. The genes are TRBV24-1 and TRBJ2-2; D is perhaps TRBD1 or TRBD2 (5 bases each). Germline CDR1 is KGHDR and CDR2 is SFDVKD. The CDR3 is 21 amino acids. V was cut by 4 bases and J by 3 bases, with 29 bases left in between.

The table lists this clonotype with many counts. The chain couples TRBV11-1 to TRBJ2-3, with 13 nucleotides matching TRBD2. Germline V gene lookup returns CDR1 SGHAT and CDR2 FQDESV (reference sequence). The CDR3 is 16 amino acids. Trimming removed 5 bases from V and 5 bases from J; junction bases left unmatched: 7. CDR3 DNA sequence: TGTGCCAGCAGCACCACTAGCGGGAGGGCCGAAGATACGCAGTATTTT. Translation: CASSTTSGRAEDTQYF.

This clonotype was counted many times. The genes are TRBV6-4 and TRBJ2-3; D unclear. Trimming left V 0 bases short and J 5 bases short, with 9 bases between. This CDR3 is built from 14 residues. The germline V gene has CDR1 MRHNA and CDR2 SNTAGT. The CDR3 sequence: CASSDSLTGDTQYF. In DNA form, the CDR3 reads TGTGCCAGCAGTGACTCGCTGACCGGAGATACGCAGTATTTT.

CDR3 coding DNA: TGTGCCAGCAGCTTGGTACTAGAAGGGCCCACCGGGGAGCTGTTTTTT. Amino acids: CASSLVLEGPTGELFF. This sequence joins TRBV5-5 and TRBJ2-2; weak D call: TRBD2 (5 bases). This CDR3 contains 16 residues. Looked up from germline, CDR1 is SGHKS and CDR2 is YYEKEE (reference sequence). V lost 0 bases and J 4 bases, leaving 13 bases between the germline ends.

This clonotype has more than one count but fewer than ten. V and J are TRBV4-3 and TRBJ2-1, with D perhaps TRBD2 (6 bases). Between the trimmed V and J ends, which lost 0 bases and 13 bases, there was a span of 19 bases. The CDR3 extends over 15 amino acids. In germline, CDR1 is LGHNA, CDR2 YSLEER. The CDR3 DNA reads TGCGCCAGCAGCCAAGATCCTCGTGCTGTCGCGGGACAGTTCTTC. This codes for CASSQDPRAVAGQFF.

The chain has TRBV20-1 and TRBJ2-5, with D perhaps given as TRBD1 or TRBD2 (5 bases each). The CDR3 loop spans 14 amino acids. The germline V and J ends were trimmed by 2 bases and 13 bases, with 23 bases remaining between them. Germline-derived CDR1 and CDR2 are DFQATT and SNEGSKA (reference sequence). The chain's CDR3 is CSARPSLSGTLPYF. CDR3 bases: TGCAGTGCTAGACCTTCGCTGTCCGGGACCCTCCCGTACTTC.

The table lists this clonotype with a few counts. The rearrangement links TRBV29-1 to TRBJ2-1; perhaps D is TRBD1 or TRBD2 (6 bases each). V lost 1 base to trimming and J lost 2 bases, with 12 bases between them. CDR1 is SQVTM and CDR2 is ANQGSEA in the germline V gene. This CDR3 region has 15 residues. This CDR3 reads CSVEGGAATYNEQFF. CDR3 in DNA: TGCAGCGTTGAAGGGGGGGCGGCTACCTACAATGAGCAGTTCTTC.

This clonotype was found a few times. The chain is built from TRBV12-3 or TRBV12-4 and TRBJ2-1, with TRBD2 matching over 13 bases. CDR3 length: 16 residues. After removal of 6 bases from V and 6 bases from J, the junction contained 8 bases not matched to a gene. DNA for the CDR3: TGTGCCAGCAGCCGGACTAGCGGGAGAGGTTTCAATGAGCAGTTCTTC. It is translated as CASSRTSGRGFNEQFF.

The V gene is TRBV7-3, the J gene TRBJ2-6, with TRBD1 as a possible D gene (6 bases). The germline CDR1 and CDR2 sequences are SGHTA and FQGTGA. V was pared by 0 bases and J by 3 bases, with 9 bases between. CDR3 size: 16 residues. The CDR3 coding sequence is TGTGCCAGCAGCTTAACGGGGGCAGGTGGGGCCAACGTCCTGACTTTC. It encodes CASSLTGAGGANVLTF.

The sample holds many counts of this clonotype. The rearrangement joins TRBV7-2 to TRBJ2-1; 8 nucleotides match TRBD2. The CDR3 is 18 residues long. Trimming at V came to 2 bases and at J to 3 bases, leaving 12 bases not matched to a gene. Germline V lookup: CDR1 SGHTA, CDR2 FQGNSA. CDR3 nucleotide sequence: TGTGCCAGCAGCTTAATCGGCGGGAGGTCCCCTTTCTACAATGAGCAGTTCTTC. Its protein is CASSLIGGRSPFYNEQFF. Full variable domain (outside the CDR3, taken from reference TRBV7-2 and TRBJ2-1): GAGVSQSPSNKVTEKGKDVELRCDPISGHTALYWYRQSLGQGLEFLIYFQGNSAPDKSGLPSDRFSAERTGGSVSTLTIQRTQQEDSAVYLCASSLIGGRSPFYNEQFFGPGTRLTVL.

This clonotype has only one observation. At one of its ends the junction is not consistent with the germline gene, which may arise from a read error. The CDR3 sequence is CASSRDGDNQPQNF. CDR3 in DNA: TGTGCCAGCTCGCGTGACGGAGACAATCAGCCCCAGAATTTT. The gene calls are TRBV18 and TRBJ1-5; D is unclear. CDR3 size: 14 residues. CDR1 KGHSH and CDR2 LQKENI come from the germline V gene.